The source of this T cell receptor beta chain is a study of cytomegalovirus exposure and HLA in healthy donors. General study points: More clonal expansion characterized HLA-associated TCR beta chains than equally common others in a later analysis. A later examination showed that TCR association rates differed by HLA locus, with DRB1 most and HLA-C fewest. The authors considered a cluster of highly shared sequence variants likely to be a sequencing artifact.

Germline lookup yields CDR1 MDHEN and CDR2 SYDVKM. Unmatched junction bases numbered 5, after V lost 6 bases and J lost 0 bases. The CDR3 has 15 residues. PCR was performed using 60 Vbeta and 13 Jbeta primers. Data came from immunoSEQ multiplex PCR; TCRdb stores just in-frame clones and leaves some out. The sample carries 150,000 to 200,000 clones, approximately 79% recorded once. This clone appeared a few times. The antigen is not known. The receptor's source is a woman in her 50s in good health and CMV-seropositive. The sequenced sample was PBMCs. The chain has TRBV28 and TRBJ2-7, with TRBD2 matching over 10 bases. CDR3 sequence (DNA): TGTGCCAGCAGATTTAGCGGGGGGAGCTCCTACGAGCAGTACTTC. Translated, it gives CASRFSGGSSYEQYF. The full variable domain, rest sourced from reference TRBV28 and TRBJ2-7, is DVKVTQSSRYLVKRTGEKVFLECVQDMDHENMFWYRQDPGLGLRLIYFSYDVKMKEKGDIPEGYSVSREKKERFSLILESASTNQTSMYLCASRFSGGSSYEQYFGPGTRLTVT.